The 24 T cell receptor beta chains listed next were all sequenced from one sample in a study of cytomegalovirus exposure and HLA in healthy donors. A multiplex PCR was run with 60 Vbeta primers and 13 Jbeta primers. The data were produced by immunoSEQ multiplex PCR, yet TCRdb's version contains in-frame clones alone and is incomplete. This table has around 85,000 clones, roughly 77% appearing once. The sample taken for sequencing was PBMCs. The source of these receptors is a man aged 55-75 years in good health and CMV-seronegative.

DNA of the CDR3: TGTGCCAGCAGTCCTCGCGGAACTTACAATGAGCAGTTCTTC. Encoded protein: CASSPRGTYNEQFF. The V and J genes are TRBV27 and TRBJ2-1; D call uncertain. V was cut by 5 bases and J by 4 bases, with 12 bases left in between. The germline V gene encodes CDR1 MNHEY and CDR2 SMNVEV (reference sequence). The CDR3 has 14 residues.

The gene calls are TRBV9 and TRBJ2-5, with TRBD2 matching 10 bases. The CDR3 runs 17 residues. The trim removed 5 bases at V and 6 bases at J, leaving 16 bases unmatched. Germline V lookup: CDR1 SGDLS, CDR2 YYNGEE. CDR3 residues: CASSPRGETAGGKTQYF. CDR3 in DNA: TGTGCCAGCAGTCCCCGGGGAGAGACAGCGGGGGGGAAGACCCAGTACTTC. Looking up the rest from reference TRBV9 and TRBJ2-5 gives the full variable domain: DSGVTQTPKHLITATGQRVTLRCSPRSGDLSVYWYQQSLDQGLQFLIQYYNGEERAKGNILERFSAQQFPDLHSELNLSSLELGDSALYFCASSPRGETAGGKTQYFGPGTRLLVL.

This clone was counted between two and nine times. The chain is built from TRBV5-6 and TRBJ1-5; D is undetermined. There are 14 residues in the CDR3. Germline CDR1 SGHDT, CDR2 YYEEEE. The V and J ends lost 2 bases and 5 bases respectively, with 11 bases between them. CDR3: CASSFFQVDQPQHF. The CDR3 DNA follows: TGTGCCAGCAGCTTTTTTCAGGTGGATCAGCCCCAGCATTTT. The complete variable domain, with remaining parts taken from reference TRBV5-6 and TRBJ1-5, reads DAGVTQSPTHLIKTRGQQVTLRCSPKSGHDTVSWYQQALGQGPQFIFQYYEEEERQRGNFPDRFSGHQFPNYSSELNVNALLLGDSALYLCASSFFQVDQPQHFGDGTRLSIL.

This clone has only one observation. This chain joins TRBV5-4 and TRBJ2-5, with 9 bases that match TRBD1. Unmatched junction bases numbered 5, after V lost 6 bases and J lost 2 bases. Germline loops: CDR1 SGHNT, CDR2 YYREEE (reference sequence). The CDR3 sequence is 14 residues long. CDR3 amino acids: CASNHRGRQETQYF. CDR3 nucleotides: TGTGCCAGCAACCACAGGGGGCGGCAAGAGACCCAGTACTTC.

The rearrangement uses TRBV9 and TRBJ1-1; TRBD1 aligns across 7 bases. The length of the CDR3 is 13 residues. The germline V gene has CDR1 SGDLS and CDR2 YYNGEE. V dropped 4 bases and J dropped 1; count of bases not matched to a gene: 1. Here the CDR3 DNA reads TGTGCCAGCAGCCGGACAGGGAACACTGAAGCTTTCTTT. The encoded protein is CASSRTGNTEAFF.

J is TRBJ1-3 and V is TRBV2; 7 nucleotides align to TRBD1. The germline V gene has CDR1 SNHLY and CDR2 FYNNEI. The CDR3 runs 15 residues. With V trimmed by 7 bases and J by 0 bases, 6 bases remained unmatched. The CDR3 sequence is CASIRDSYSGNTIYF. As DNA, the CDR3 is TGTGCCAGCATACGGGACAGCTACTCTGGAAACACCATATATTTT.

In regard to this clone: A read error may account for a junction end that differs from germline. The J gene is TRBJ2-7, the V gene TRBV7-7; possible D gene TRBD2, 5 bases. Germline V gene data show CDR1 as SSHAT and CDR2 as FNYEAQ (reference sequence). The CDR3 contains 13 residues. The CDR3 DNA is TGTGCTAGCAGCCAAGCCCGAGAGGGCGAGCAGTACTTC. Residues: CASSQAREGEQYF.

The genes are TRBV9 and TRBJ2-1; TRBD2 agrees at 7 bases. The ends lost 3 bases at V and 2 bases at J; junction bases unmatched: 5. Germline CDR1 is SGDLS and CDR2 is YYNGEE. The length of the CDR3 is 15 residues. This CDR3 is CASSARLAAYNEQFF. The CDR3 nucleotides are TGTGCCAGCAGCGCCCGGCTAGCGGCCTACAATGAGCAGTTCTTC.

This chain links TRBV5-8 with TRBJ1-1; possible D gene TRBD1, 5 bases. Deletions cut 4 bases from V and 3 bases from J, with 16 bases between. The CDR3 spans 15 residues. CDR1 SGHTS and CDR2 YDEGEE come from the germline V gene. Here the CDR3 reads CASSIPGEGHTEAFF. Here the CDR3 DNA reads TGTGCCAGCAGCATCCCCGGGGAGGGGCACACTGAAGCTTTCTTT. The variable domain in full, with the rest retrieved from reference TRBV5-8 and TRBJ1-1, is EAGVTQSPTHLIKTRGQQATLRCSPISGHTSVYWYQQALGLGLQFLLWYDEGEERNRGNFPPRFSGRQFPNYSSELNVNALELEDSALYLCASSIPGEGHTEAFFGQGTRLTVV.

The gene calls are TRBV18 and TRBJ2-7; TRBD1 matches 9 bases. This CDR3 has 15 amino acids. The V gene's germline CDR1 is KGHSH and CDR2 LQKENI. Trimming removed 4 bases from V and 7 bases from J; junction bases left unmatched: 11. In nucleotides, the CDR3 is TGTGCCAGCTCACAACAGGGGGCCGAGATTGGGGAGCAGTACTTC. Protein sequence: CASSQQGAEIGEQYF.

A few counts support this clone. The chain couples TRBV4-1 to TRBJ1-1; 11 nucleotides agree with TRBD1. J lost 6 bases, V lost 2 bases, and 2 bases had no gene match. In germline, CDR1 is MGHRA, CDR2 YSYEKL. The CDR3 runs 14 residues. The CDR3 is CASSQPGQGAEAFF. The CDR3 DNA reads as TGCGCCAGCAGCCAACCGGGACAGGGGGCTGAAGCTTTCTTT.

The chain is built from TRBV2 and TRBJ2-7, with TRBD1 matching over 7 bases. V shed 6 bases and J 6 bases; nucleotides not matched to a gene: 14. This CDR3 has 15 residues. The germline CDR1 and CDR2 sequences are SNHLY and FYNNEI. The CDR3 spells CASSRSDGTASEQYF. CDR3 sequence (DNA): TGTGCCAGCAGCCGGTCCGACGGGACAGCTTCCGAGCAGTACTTC.

This clone came up a few times. This sequence joins TRBV19 and TRBJ1-1; D not resolved. The CDR3 is 14 amino acids. The germline V gene has CDR1 LNHDA and CDR2 SQIVND (reference sequence). Trimming removed 6 bases at V and 0 bases at J, with 11 bases between. The CDR3 DNA sequence: TGTGCCAGTAGCGGGTCCCTAATGAACACTGAAGCTTTCTTT. Its protein is CASSGSLMNTEAFF.

V is TRBV11-2 and J is TRBJ2-5; tentatively, D is TRBD1 (6 bases). Trimming left V 4 bases short and J 0 bases short, with 9 bases between. This CDR3 region has 14 residues. Germline V CDR1 and CDR2: SGHAT, FQNNGV. The chain's CDR3 is CASSSRQDQETQYF. As DNA, the CDR3 is TGTGCCAGCAGCTCAAGACAGGACCAAGAGACCCAGTACTTC.

CDR3 sequence reads: CASSYSNSRAETQYF. The CDR3 region has the DNA TGTGCCAGCAGTTACTCGAATTCCAGGGCGGAGACCCAGTACTTC. The V call is TRBV6-5, the J call TRBJ2-5, with a tentative D call TRBD1 (5 bases). CDR3 size: 15 residues. With 0 bases removed from V and 5 bases from J, the gap between germline ends came to 13 bases. In germline, CDR1 is MNHEY, CDR2 SVGAGI.

The chain carries TRBV2 and TRBJ2-1, with no clear D. V lost 0 bases to trimming and J lost 6 bases, with 3 bases between them. The length of the CDR3 is 12 residues. Germline-derived CDR1 and CDR2 are SNHLY and FYNNEI. The CDR3 bases are TGTGCCAGCAGTGAAGCTAGCAATGAGCAGTTCTTC. Protein: CASSEASNEQFF.

The V call is TRBV7-7, the J call TRBJ2-2; TRBD2 agrees at 9 bases. CDR1 and CDR2 (germline): SSHAT, FNYEAQ (reference sequence). V dropped 5 bases and J dropped 6; count of bases not matched to a gene: 1. The CDR3 is made up of 13 amino acids. CDR3 region: CASSPSGAGELFF. Written as DNA, the CDR3 is TGTGCCAGCAGCCCTAGCGGGGCCGGGGAGCTGTTTTTT. Supplemented by reference TRBV7-7 and TRBJ2-2, the full variable domain reads GAGVSQSPRYKVTKRGQDVTLRCDPISSHATLYWYQQALGQGPEFLTYFNYEAQPDKSGLPSDRFSAERPEGSISTLTIQRTEQRDSAMYRCASSPSGAGELFFGEGSRLTVL.

The chain recombines TRBV5-6 with TRBJ2-6; D unclear. The CDR3 is made up of 16 amino acids. The germline V gene encodes CDR1 SGHDT and CDR2 YYEEEE. V was shortened by 2 bases and J by 2 bases, with 11 bases between the two germline ends. CDR3 sequence: CASSFPLLAGANVLTF. The CDR3 bases are TGTGCCAGCAGCTTCCCACTACTCGCTGGGGCCAACGTCCTGACTTTC.

The chain has TRBV29-1 and TRBJ2-7; a possible D gene is TRBD2 (6 bases). This CDR3 is built from 12 residues. Germline values: CDR1 SQVTM, CDR2 ANQGSEA. The V gene lost 6 bases and the J gene lost 5 bases, with 14 bases spanning the gap. CDR3 in amino acids: CSVGGRFDEQYF. CDR3 sequence (DNA): TGCAGCGTCGGAGGGCGGTTTGACGAGCAGTACTTC.

The rearrangement links TRBV7-8 to TRBJ2-7, with 10 nucleotides matching TRBD2. CDR1 and CDR2 from the germline V gene are SGHVS and FQNEAQ. There are 18 residues in the CDR3. J lost 0 bases, V lost 4 bases, and 12 bases had no gene match. As DNA, the CDR3 is TGTGCCAGCAGCTCTGGGAATAGCGGGGGGAAAAGCTCCTACGAGCAGTACTTC. Its translation: CASSSGNSGGKSSYEQYF.

Of note for this clone: At one boundary the junction diverges from the germline segment, which might be a read error. The chain employs TRBV7-3 and TRBJ2-2; 9 nucleotides agree with TRBD1. Germline V gives CDR1 SGHTA, CDR2 FQGTGA. This CDR3 has 15 amino acids. The CDR3 DNA follows: TGTGCCAGCAGCTGGACAGGGGCGAACACCGGGGAGCCGTTTTTT. Translating it yields CASSWTGANTGEPFF. The full variable domain, in which reference TRBV7-3 and TRBJ2-2 provide the parts outside the CDR3, is GAGVSQTPSNKVTEKGKYVELRCDPISGHTALYWYRQSLGQGPEFLIYFQGTGAADDSGLPNDRFFAVRPEGSVSTLKIQRTERGDSAVYLCASSWTGANTGEPFFGEGSRLTVL.

A single count supports this clone. A junction boundary mismatches the germline segment, possibly from a read error. The chain has TRBV19 and TRBJ1-1; 7 nucleotides align to TRBD1. The CDR3 length is 15 residues. In germline, CDR1 is LNHDA, CDR2 SQIVND (reference sequence). CDR3 protein: CATNIPGQRNSEAFF. DNA for the CDR3: TGTGCCACTAACATACCGGGACAGAGGAACTCTGAAGCTTTCTTT.

There are a few counts of this clone. The chain is built from TRBV10-2 and TRBJ1-1; possible D gene TRBD1, 5 bases. Trimming pared 9 bases from V and 4 bases from J, leaving 24 bases between. The CDR3 is 16 residues long. The germline CDR1 and CDR2 sequences are WSHSY and SAAADI. The CDR3 DNA is TGCGCCAGTCCCCCCTCGTACGACAGTCCGGGCACTGAAGCTTTCTTT. Its translation: CASPPSYDSPGTEAFF.

J is TRBJ1-1 and V is TRBV19; D perhaps matches TRBD1 (5 bases). This CDR3 spans 15 amino acids. Germline-derived CDR1 and CDR2 are LNHDA and SQIVND (reference sequence). V was cut by 4 bases and J by 1 base, with 13 bases left in between. CDR3 amino acids: CASSSRQITNTEAFF. CDR3 nucleotide sequence: TGTGCCAGTAGTAGCCGACAGATAACGAACACTGAAGCTTTCTTT.